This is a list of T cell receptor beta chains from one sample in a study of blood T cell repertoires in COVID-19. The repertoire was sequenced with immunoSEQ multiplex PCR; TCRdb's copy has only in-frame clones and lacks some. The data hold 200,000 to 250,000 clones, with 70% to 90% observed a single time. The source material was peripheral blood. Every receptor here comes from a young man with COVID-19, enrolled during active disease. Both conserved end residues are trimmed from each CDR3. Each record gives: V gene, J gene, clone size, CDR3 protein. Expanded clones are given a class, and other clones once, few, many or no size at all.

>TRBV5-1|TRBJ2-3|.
ASSWGQGSSSNTQY
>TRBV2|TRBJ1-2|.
ASRYSSANGYT
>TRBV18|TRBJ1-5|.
ASSPGRDQPQH
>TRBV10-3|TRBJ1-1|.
AISEYDRGAEAF
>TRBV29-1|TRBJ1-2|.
SVTDSSSYGYT
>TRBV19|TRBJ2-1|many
ASSMEGADEQF
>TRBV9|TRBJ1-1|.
ASSVPAGREMNTEAF
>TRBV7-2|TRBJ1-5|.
ASSATGGLQPQH
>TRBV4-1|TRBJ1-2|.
ASSQLGGPVYGYT
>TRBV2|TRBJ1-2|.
ASSGDLDSISGYT
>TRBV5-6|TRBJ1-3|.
ASSPGTGGNSGNTIY
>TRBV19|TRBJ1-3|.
ASSITGSGNTIY
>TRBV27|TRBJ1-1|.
ASSLRGDWDTEAF
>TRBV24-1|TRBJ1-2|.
ATSDPLTGIYGYT
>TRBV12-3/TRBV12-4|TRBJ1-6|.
ASSSLRGSPLH
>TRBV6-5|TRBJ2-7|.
ASSYSLARGTYEQY
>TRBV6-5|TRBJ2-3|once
ASSYAPGQGIGQY
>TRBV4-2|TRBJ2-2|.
ASSQGRLAGDTGELF
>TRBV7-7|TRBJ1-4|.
ASSPGGPTNEKLF
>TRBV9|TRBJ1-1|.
ASSRGQVNTEAF
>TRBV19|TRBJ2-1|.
ASKLEVWWF
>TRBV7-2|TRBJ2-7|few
ASSFSTGLAGEQY
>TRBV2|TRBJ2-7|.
ASSTRPQGNYEQY
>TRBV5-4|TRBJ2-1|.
ASSLERQNEQF
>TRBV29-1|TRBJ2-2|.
SAEDREHGELF
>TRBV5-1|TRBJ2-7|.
ASSPFDGSSYEQY
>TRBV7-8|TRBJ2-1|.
ASRNPGHPTYNEQF
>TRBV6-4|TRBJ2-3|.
ASSGSGTSGNTQY
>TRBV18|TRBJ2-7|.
ASSPSRGGIYEQY
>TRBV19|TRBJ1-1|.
ASRGQGSPNTEAF
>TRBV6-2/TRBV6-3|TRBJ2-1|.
ASSYFGGRAGNEQF
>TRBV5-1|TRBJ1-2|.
ASSVGPGTGRNYGYT
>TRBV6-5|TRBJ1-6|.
ATYDGQLNSPLH
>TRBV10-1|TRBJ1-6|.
ASSETDALRPGDNVSPLH
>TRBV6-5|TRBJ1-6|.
ASSFRGSPLH
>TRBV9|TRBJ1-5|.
ASSRMGGESQPQH
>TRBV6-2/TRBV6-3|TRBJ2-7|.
ASSRRETGEQY